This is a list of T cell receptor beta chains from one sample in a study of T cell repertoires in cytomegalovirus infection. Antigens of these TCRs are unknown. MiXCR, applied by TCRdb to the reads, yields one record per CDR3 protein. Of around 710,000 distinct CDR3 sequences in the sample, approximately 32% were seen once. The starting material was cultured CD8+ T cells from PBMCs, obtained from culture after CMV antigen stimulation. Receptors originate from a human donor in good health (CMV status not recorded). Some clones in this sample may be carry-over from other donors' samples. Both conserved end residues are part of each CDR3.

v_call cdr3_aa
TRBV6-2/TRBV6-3 CASSYYKGIHTEAFF
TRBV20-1 CSARNRDGLGAPLHF
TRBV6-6 CASSYGTVPSLGGYTF
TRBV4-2 CASSQPLAGTQQETQYF
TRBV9 CASSVAGQAYYEQYF
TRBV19 CASSKGQVNTDTQYF
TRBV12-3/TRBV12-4 CASSPPNRADEQYF
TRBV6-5 CASSYSIGTGDEQYF
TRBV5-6 CASSYGPPNTEAFF
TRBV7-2 CASSRAYNEQFF
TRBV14 CASSRTDGTGKAFF
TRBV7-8 CASSPGDQPQHF
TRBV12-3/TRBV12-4 CASSPPTGLRSGNTIYF
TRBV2 CASSVVSRVGQPQHF
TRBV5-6 CASRRGEPYGTDTF
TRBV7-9 CASSKGQGYSNQPQHF
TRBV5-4 CASSLGTGIQYF
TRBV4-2 CASSQFLPLAGLQETQYF